These 27 T cell receptor beta chains originate from one sample sequenced in a study of T cell changes during pregnancy in multiple sclerosis. Clones were sequenced by immunoSEQ multiplex PCR, and TCRdb holds only the in-frame ones, with some missing. The repertoire includes just under 80,000 clones, about 93% of them detected once, and more than 0.9% sits in the top ten. The material sequenced was peripheral blood, taken in the first trimester of pregnancy. The receptor source for this set is a female donor with multiple sclerosis, enrolled in a pregnancy study.

The chain has TRBV28 and TRBJ2-7, with D tentatively TRBD1 (5 bases). Trimming removed 5 bases from V and 4 bases from J, with 21 bases in between. Germline CDR1 MDHEN, CDR2 SYDVKM. This CDR3 region has 16 residues. The CDR3 DNA is TGTGCCAGCAGTACCTCAGGGTTTCGGACCGTTTACGAGCAGTACTTC. Translating gives CASSTSGFRTVYEQYF.

The chain has TRBV7-9 and TRBJ2-2; possible D gene TRBD2, 6 bases. The germline V gene encodes CDR1 SEHNR and CDR2 FQNEAQ (reference sequence). The CDR3 extends over 14 amino acids. Trimming cost V 3 bases and J 6 bases, with 11 bases left between them. The CDR3 DNA sequence: TGTGCCAGCAGCTTCCCGGGAGTGGCCGGGGAGCTGTTTTTT. The encoded protein is CASSFPGVAGELFF.

The V and J genes are TRBV4-1 and TRBJ1-1; D is unresolved. V lost 2 bases and J 0 bases, leaving 10 bases between the germline ends. The V gene's germline CDR1 is MGHRA and CDR2 YSYEKL. This CDR3 region has 15 residues. CDR3 bases: TGCGCCAGCAGCCAAACGACTGTAATGAACACTGAAGCTTTCTTT. This sequence encodes CASSQTTVMNTEAFF.

The rearrangement uses TRBV5-1 and TRBJ2-1; weak D call: TRBD2 (5 bases). The CDR3 spans 15 residues. Germline V gene data show CDR1 as SGHRS and CDR2 as YFSETQ. Between the trimmed V and J ends, which lost 4 bases and 8 bases, there was a span of 19 bases. The chain's CDR3 is CASSLPPPAGDEQFF. In DNA, the CDR3 is TGCGCCAGCAGCCTCCCCCCGCCCGCCGGGGATGAGCAGTTCTTC.

This chain links TRBV5-4 with TRBJ2-7; the D gene is possibly TRBD1 (7 bases). Germline loops: CDR1 SGHNT, CDR2 YYREEE (reference sequence). This CDR3 has 15 residues. V lost 0 bases, J lost 5 bases, and 15 bases lay in between. The CDR3: CASSLGAAGGNEQYF. The CDR3 DNA follows: TGTGCCAGCAGCTTGGGGGCCGCAGGGGGGAACGAGCAGTACTTC.

This sequence joins TRBV27 and TRBJ1-4, with 7 bases aligning to TRBD1. Germline CDR1 MNHEY, CDR2 SMNVEV (reference sequence). V dropped 6 bases and J dropped 8; count of bases not matched to a gene: 9. This CDR3 spans 14 amino acids. CDR3 DNA: TGTGCCAGCAGATACGACAGGGTTGGAGAAAAACTGTTTTTT. The encoded protein is CASRYDRVGEKLFF. Full variable domain (remainder filled in from reference TRBV27 and TRBJ1-4): EAQVTQNPRYLITVTGKKLTVTCSQNMNHEYMSWYRQDPGLGLRQIYYSMNVEVTDKGDVPEGYKVSRKEKRNFPLILESPSPNQTSLYFCASRYDRVGEKLFFGSGTQLSVL.

The chain employs TRBV6-1 and TRBJ1-1; D gene unclear. Trimming pared 3 bases from V and 4 bases from J, leaving 9 bases between. CDR3 length equals 13 residues. CDR1 MNHNS and CDR2 SASEGT come from the germline V gene. CDR3 loop: CASSEYGSTEAFF. The CDR3 DNA reads TGTGCCAGCAGTGAGTACGGGTCCACTGAAGCTTTCTTT.

The chain recombines TRBV19 with TRBJ2-4; no definite D call. The CDR3 length is 14 residues. Deletions cut 3 bases from V and 7 bases from J, with 13 bases between. The germline V gene encodes CDR1 LNHDA and CDR2 SQIVND (reference sequence). The CDR3 bases are TGTGCCAGTAGTATCCCCCCCCTCGTGAACATTCAGTACTTC. This translates into CASSIPPLVNIQYF. Based on the CDR3 plus reference TRBV19 and TRBJ2-4, the full variable domain is DGGITQSPKYLFRKEGQNVTLSCEQNLNHDAMYWYRQDPGQGLRLIYYSQIVNDFQKGDIAEGYSVSREKKESFPLTVTSAQKNPTAFYLCASSIPPLVNIQYFGAGTRLSVL.

CDR3 coding DNA: TGTGCCAGCAGCCTGACAGCATATACTTACGAGCAGTACTTC. It codes for CASSLTAYTYEQYF. This chain connects TRBV5-4 to TRBJ2-7, with D maybe TRBD1 (5 bases). Germline CDR1 SGHNT, CDR2 YYREEE (reference sequence). CDR3 length: 14 residues. Trimming removed 4 bases from V and 4 bases from J, with 15 bases in between.

The genes are TRBV11-3 and TRBJ2-1, with TRBD1 matching 9 bases. CDR3 length equals 15 residues. With V trimmed by 3 bases and J by 0 bases, 0 bases remained unmatched. Germline CDR1 is SGHNT and CDR2 is YENEEA. The CDR3 DNA reads TGTGCCAGCAGCTTGGACAGGGGCTCCTACAATGAGCAGTTCTTC. It is translated as CASSLDRGSYNEQFF. Drawing the rest from reference TRBV11-3 and TRBJ2-1, the complete variable domain is EAGVVQSPRYKIIEKKQPVAFWCNPISGHNTLYWYLQNLGQGPELLIRYENEEAVDDSQLPKDRFSAERLKGVDSTLKIQPAELGDSAVYLCASSLDRGSYNEQFFGPGTRLTVL.

The V call is TRBV7-8, the J call TRBJ2-7; no clear D. The germline V gene encodes CDR1 SGHVS and CDR2 FQNEAQ. This CDR3 contains 16 residues. Trimming stripped 2 bases from V and 0 bases from J, with 14 bases between. The CDR3 is CASSLSAGFSSYEQYF. The CDR3 bases are TGTGCCAGCAGCTTATCAGCCGGGTTTAGCTCCTACGAGCAGTACTTC.

The V gene is TRBV9, the J gene TRBJ2-1; 7 nucleotides line up with TRBD2. Germline trimming cut 1 base from V and 6 bases from J; bases unmatched to any gene: 7. This CDR3 is built from 15 residues. In germline, CDR1 is SGDLS, CDR2 YYNGEE. The CDR3 is CASSVTAGEGNEQFF. As DNA, the CDR3 is TGTGCCAGCAGCGTAACTGCGGGAGAGGGCAATGAGCAGTTCTTC.

DNA for the CDR3: TGTGCCAGCCAAAGCGGGACTAGCAGAAACACCGGGGAGCTGTTTTTT. Its translation: CASQSGTSRNTGELFF. This chain uses TRBV11-3 with TRBJ2-2; 9 nucleotides match TRBD2. Germline CDR1 reads SGHNT; CDR2 reads YENEEA. CDR3 length: 16 residues. The ends lost 8 bases at V and 2 bases at J; junction bases unmatched: 9.

The V call is TRBV4-3, the J call TRBJ2-2; TRBD2 aligns across 7 bases. CDR1 LGHNA and CDR2 YSLEER come from the germline V gene. The CDR3 runs to 15 residues. V lost 3 bases to trimming and J lost 7 bases; unmatched junction nucleotides: 8. DNA for the CDR3: TGCGCCAGCAGCCACCCTACGCGGGGGTACGGGGAGCTGTTTTTT. The encoded protein is CASSHPTRGYGELFF.

The chain combines TRBV5-1 with TRBJ2-1; 8 bases line up with TRBD1. Trimming removed 4 bases from V and 5 bases from J; junction bases left unmatched: 2. This CDR3 is built from 13 residues. Per the germline V gene, CDR1 is SGHRS and CDR2 is YFSETQ. CDR3 in amino acids: CASSVGQDNEQFF. The CDR3 coding sequence is TGCGCCAGCAGCGTGGGACAGGACAATGAGCAGTTCTTC.

A word on this clone: Other nucleotide sequences from this sample produce the same CDR3. The chain recombines TRBV7-2 with TRBJ2-6, with a possible D match to TRBD1 (6 bases). This CDR3 has 16 amino acids. Trimming shortened V by 1 base and J by 2 bases, and 9 bases separated the two germline ends. Germline assignment: CDR1 SGHTA and CDR2 FQGNSA. CDR3 protein: CASSLGPGAGANVLTF. The CDR3 coding sequence is TGTGCCAGCAGCTTAGGGCCAGGGGCTGGGGCCAACGTCCTGACTTTC. Full variable domain (missing parts from reference TRBV7-2 and TRBJ2-6): GAGVSQSPSNKVTEKGKDVELRCDPISGHTALYWYRQSLGQGLEFLIYFQGNSAPDKSGLPSDRFSAERTGGSVSTLTIQRTQQEDSAVYLCASSLGPGAGANVLTFGAGSRLTVL.

As DNA, the CDR3 is TGTGCCAGTAGGCCGGGAGGGGCCAGCGGGGGCTTGAGAAATGAGCAGTTCTTC. Protein product: CASRPGGASGGLRNEQFF. The chain is built from TRBV19 and TRBJ2-1; 8 bases match TRBD2. CDR1 and CDR2 (germline): LNHDA, SQIVND (reference sequence). Unmatched junction bases numbered 20, after V lost 6 bases and J lost 7 bases. The CDR3 totals 18 residues.

This chain uses TRBV5-4 with TRBJ2-1, with 10 bases lining up with TRBD2. CDR3 length: 19 amino acids. V was pared by 1 base and J by 7 bases, with 17 bases of the junction left unmatched. The germline CDR1 and CDR2 sequences are SGHNT and YYREEE (reference sequence). DNA of the CDR3: TGTGCCAGCAGCTTGTTACCGGTAGCGGGAGGTGGATTTGGGAATGAGCAGTTCTTC. The encoded protein is CASSLLPVAGGGFGNEQFF.

The gene calls are TRBV7-9 and TRBJ1-1; possible D gene TRBD1, 6 bases. Germline loops: CDR1 SEHNR, CDR2 FQNEAQ (reference sequence). V lost 6 bases and J lost 9, with 11 bases in between. CDR3 length: 11 amino acids. The CDR3 loop reads CASSRWGQAFF. DNA for the CDR3: TGTGCCAGCAGTCGTTGGGGGCAAGCTTTCTTT.

The chain employs TRBV7-2 and TRBJ1-2; D unresolved. Germline V gives CDR1 SGHTA, CDR2 FQGNSA. The CDR3 has 14 amino acids. Trimming removed 1 base at V and 1 base at J, with 7 bases between. CDR3 in DNA: TGTGCCAGCAGCTTAGTCGGGAATAACTATGGCTACACCTTC. It codes for CASSLVGNNYGYTF. Full variable domain (remainder filled in from reference TRBV7-2 and TRBJ1-2): GAGVSQSPSNKVTEKGKDVELRCDPISGHTALYWYRQSLGQGLEFLIYFQGNSAPDKSGLPSDRFSAERTGGSVSTLTIQRTQQEDSAVYLCASSLVGNNYGYTFGSGTRLTVV.

The chain joins TRBV7-3 to TRBJ2-7; TRBD2 agrees at 10 bases. The CDR3 is 15 amino acids. Per the germline V gene, CDR1 is SGHTA and CDR2 is FQGTGA. The J segment lost 4 bases and the V segment lost 5 bases, leaving 8 bases of the junction unmatched. CDR3 sequence (DNA): TGTGCCAGCAGCCAAGAAGCGGGAGGGCCATACGAGCAGTACTTC. It translates to CASSQEAGGPYEQYF.

The chain employs TRBV4-2 and TRBJ1-3; D perhaps matches TRBD1 (6 bases). The CDR3 contains 17 residues. Looked up from germline, CDR1 is LGHNA and CDR2 is YNFKEQ. Trimming cost V 2 bases and J 0 bases, with 14 bases left between them. The CDR3 is CASSQQQGLSSGNTIYF. CDR3 DNA sequence: TGTGCCAGCAGCCAACAACAGGGTTTGAGCTCTGGAAACACCATATATTTT.

V and J are TRBV28 and TRBJ1-5, with 9 bases fitting TRBD1. This CDR3 has 14 residues. Trimming removed 6 bases from V and 5 bases from J; junction bases left unmatched: 5. Germline V gene sequence: CDR1 MDHEN, CDR2 SYDVKM. CDR3 amino acids: CASSRGQGYQPQHF. The CDR3 DNA follows: TGTGCCAGCAGCCGGGGACAGGGCTATCAGCCCCAGCATTTT. Looking up the rest from reference TRBV28 and TRBJ1-5 gives the full variable domain: DVKVTQSSRYLVKRTGEKVFLECVQDMDHENMFWYRQDPGLGLRLIYFSYDVKMKEKGDIPEGYSVSREKKERFSLILESASTNQTSMYLCASSRGQGYQPQHFGDGTRLSIL.

CDR3 sequence (DNA): TGTGCCAGTAGTATAGATTCGCGAACAGTCATGAACACTGAAGCTTTCTTT. Protein product: CASSIDSRTVMNTEAFF. V is TRBV19 and J is TRBJ1-1; no definite D call. V shed 0 bases and J shed 0 bases, with 14 bases lying between them. Germline V gene sequence: CDR1 LNHDA, CDR2 SQIVND (reference sequence). The CDR3 contains 17 residues.

The chain is built from TRBV6-6 and TRBJ1-3; D gene ambiguous. The germline V gene encodes CDR1 MNHNY and CDR2 SVGAGI (reference sequence). CDR3 length: 15 residues. V gave up 7 bases and J gave up 5 bases, with 18 bases separating them. The CDR3 DNA is TGTGCCAGCACGAATAGCCCGATGTTACGAAACACCATATATTTT. It translates to CASTNSPMLRNTIYF.

CDR3 sequence (DNA): TGTGCCAGCAGCTTAAGCCCGACAGGCCGTAACAATGAGCAGTTCTTC. The encoded protein is CASSLSPTGRNNEQFF. The chain employs TRBV7-3 and TRBJ2-1; D perhaps matches TRBD1 (6 bases). V was cut by 1 base and J by 5 bases, with 15 bases left in between. There are 16 residues in the CDR3. The germline gives CDR1 SGHTA, CDR2 FQGTGA.

The rearrangement uses TRBV4-3 and TRBJ1-6; the match to TRBD1 covers 11 bases. CDR1 LGHNA and CDR2 YSLEER come from the germline V gene. The CDR3 sequence is 14 residues long. Trimming removed 4 bases from V and 12 bases from J; junction bases left unmatched: 5. The CDR3 DNA reads TGCGCCAGCAGCCCCGGGACAGGGGGAGAACCCCTCCACTTT. Its protein product is CASSPGTGGEPLHF.